A single sample is the source of the 10 T cell receptor beta chains below, sequenced in a study of blood T cell repertoires in COVID-19. Some clones are missing from TCRdb's copy, which holds only in-frame ones; the method was immunoSEQ multiplex PCR. This table holds around 210,000 clones, 80% to 90% found once. The sequencing input was peripheral blood. The receptor set was obtained from a human donor in a cohort sampled during active COVID-19.

The sample holds one count of this clone. This chain connects TRBV6-5 to TRBJ2-7, with D perhaps TRBD2 (6 bases). V was trimmed by 0 bases and J by 2 bases, leaving 11 bases between them. This CDR3 is built from 15 residues. Per germline, CDR1 MNHEY and CDR2 SVGAGI. In DNA, the CDR3 is TGTGCCAGCAGTTACTCGCGGGGCGGCACCTACGAGCAGTACTTC. The encoded protein is CASSYSRGGTYEQYF.

The chain uses TRBV7-8 and TRBJ2-1; D ambiguous. The ends were cut back, 5 bases at V and 5 bases at J, with 10 bases in the middle. Germline V lookup: CDR1 SGHVS, CDR2 FQNEAQ. The CDR3 is 13 amino acids. CDR3 sequence (DNA): TGTGCCAGCAGCCGAAATCGAGACAATGAGCAGTTCTTC. Its translation is CASSRNRDNEQFF.

CDR3: CAWSAKWSSYNSPLHF. DNA of the CDR3: TGTGCCTGGAGTGCTAAGTGGAGCTCCTATAATTCACCCCTCCACTTT. The rearrangement uses TRBV30 and TRBJ1-6; D remains unclear. The CDR3 is made up of 16 amino acids. Trimming shortened V by 1 base and J by 0 bases, and 10 bases separated the two germline ends. Germline loops: CDR1 GTSNPN, CDR2 SVGIG (reference sequence). Supplemented by reference TRBV30 and TRBJ1-6, the full variable domain reads SQTIHQWPATLVQPVGSPLSLECTVEGTSNPNLYWYRQAAGRGLQLLFYSVGIGQISSEVPQNLSASRPQDRQFILSSKKLLLSDSGFYLCAWSAKWSSYNSPLHFGNGTRLTVT.

The chain couples TRBV27 to TRBJ2-7, with a tentative D call TRBD2 (7 bases). From germline, CDR1 is MNHEY and CDR2 SMNVEV (reference sequence). Trimming took 1 base from V and 5 from J, leaving 12 bases between them. There are 14 residues in the CDR3. The CDR3 spells CASSLYRGAHEQYF. CDR3 sequence (DNA): TGTGCCAGCAGTTTATACCGGGGGGCCCACGAGCAGTACTTC.

This clone came up many times. V is TRBV7-8 and J is TRBJ1-5; D not resolved. Trimming took off 4 bases at V and 7 bases at J, with 8 bases between the two ends. The CDR3 is 12 residues long. From germline, CDR1 is SGHVS and CDR2 FQNEAQ. The CDR3 DNA follows: TGTGCCAGCAGCTCCGACTCGCAGCCCCAGCATTTT. Protein: CASSSDSQPQHF.

This clone turned up a few times. The genes are TRBV5-6 and TRBJ2-3, with 9 bases identical to TRBD2. V lost 4 bases, J lost 8 bases, and 8 bases stayed unmatched. CDR1 and CDR2 from the germline V gene are SGHDT and YYEEEE. The CDR3 length is 14 residues. The CDR3 is CASSRFSGSGTQYF. The CDR3 coding sequence is TGTGCCAGCAGCCGATTTAGCGGGAGCGGTACGCAGTATTTT.

Notes on this clone: Sequence at one end of the junction differs from germline and may be a read error. The rearrangement uses TRBV11-2 and TRBJ2-1; tentative D call: TRBD2 (5 bases). The CDR3 spans 14 residues. Germline loops: CDR1 SGHAT, CDR2 FQNNGV. The CDR3 here is CASSLMDSHNEQFF. The CDR3 DNA reads as TGTGCCAGCAGCTTGATGGACTCCCACAATGAGCAGTTCTTC. Combining the CDR3 with reference TRBV11-2 and TRBJ2-1 gives the whole variable domain EAGVAQSPRYKIIEKRQSVAFWCNPISGHATLYWYQQILGQGPKLLIQFQNNGVVDDSQLPKDRFSAERLKGVDSTLKIQPAKLEDSAVYLCASSLMDSHNEQFFGPGTRLTVL.

By share of the sample, this clone is medium-sized. The V gene is TRBV5-1, the J gene TRBJ2-5; 8 bases are shared with TRBD2. Germline values: CDR1 SGHRS, CDR2 YFSETQ. With 3 bases clipped from V and 1 base from J, the junction kept 5 bases outside the gene matches. The CDR3 contains 15 residues. This chain's CDR3 is CASSSSGFPQETQYF. In DNA, the CDR3 is TGCGCCAGCAGCTCTAGCGGGTTCCCCCAAGAGACCCAGTACTTC.

The V call is TRBV25-1, the J call TRBJ1-6; no firm D call. Germline CDR1 reads MGHDK; CDR2 reads SYGVNS. V was pared by 2 bases and J by 5 bases, with 7 bases between. This CDR3 is built from 14 residues. In DNA form, the CDR3 reads TGTGCCAGCAGTGAAAGGAGGGATAATTCACCCCTCCACTTT. Its protein product is CASSERRDNSPLHF.

The rearrangement links TRBV29-1 to TRBJ2-1, with 12 bases fitting TRBD2. This CDR3 spans 15 amino acids. The V gene's germline CDR1 is SQVTM and CDR2 ANQGSEA. J gave up 2 bases and V 6 bases, and 5 bases lay outside the gene matches. CDR3: CSVWGLAGAYNEQFF. The CDR3 DNA reads as TGCAGCGTGTGGGGACTAGCGGGTGCCTACAATGAGCAGTTCTTC.